Each of the 4 T cell receptor beta chains below was sequenced from the same sample in a study of human T cells and chemical hapten exposure. Using its own MiXCR run on the RACE reads, TCRdb lists one record per CDR3 protein. The sample holds about 100,000 distinct CDR3 sequences, 10% to 13% seen once. Stated time point: patch test 1, 2 weeks after DPC sensitization. Treatment indicated: therapeutic diphenylcyclopropenone sensitization with weekly scalp DPC. The source material was whole blood, sampled in connection with sensitization to the hapten diphenylcyclopropenone (DPC). Receptors originate from a man in his forties with alopecia areata. Some clones in this sample may be carry-over from other donors' samples.

This chain connects TRBV4-2 to TRBJ2-1, with TRBD2 matching over 9 bases. V lost 1 base to trimming and J lost 10 bases; unmatched junction nucleotides: 5. The germline V gene has CDR1 LGHNA and CDR2 YNFKEQ. The CDR3 is made up of 14 amino acids. The CDR3 DNA reads TGTGCCAGCAGCCAAGTTGCGGGAGGGGGCGAGCAGTTCTTC. Translating it yields CASSQVAGGGEQFF.

J is TRBJ1-1 and V is TRBV6-5; a possible D gene is TRBD1 (6 bases). CDR3 length: 15 amino acids. CDR1 and CDR2 (germline): MNHEY, SVGAGI. Trimming stripped 2 bases from V and 5 bases from J, with 15 bases between. The CDR3 DNA is TGTGCCAGCAGTTACGACCCCCAGGGGTTTACTGAAGCTTTCTTT. This sequence encodes CASSYDPQGFTEAFF.

The chain links TRBV7-2 to TRBJ1-1, with a tentative D call TRBD1 (5 bases). Germline loops: CDR1 SGHTA, CDR2 FQGNSA. Between the trimmed V and J ends, which lost 2 bases and 4 bases, there was a span of 8 bases. CDR3 size: 13 residues. The CDR3 is CASSLTGPTEAFF. The CDR3 region has the DNA TGTGCCAGCAGCTTAACAGGACCCACTGAAGCTTTCTTT.

CDR3 amino acids: CASSQAEYSYYEQYV. The DNA of the CDR3 is TGCGCCAGCAGCCAAGCTGAATACTCCTACTACGAGCAGTACGTC. The chain joins TRBV4-1 to TRBJ2-7; D is unclear. V lost 1 base and J lost 3, with 13 bases in between. This CDR3 spans 15 amino acids. The germline V gene has CDR1 MGHRA and CDR2 YSYEKL.